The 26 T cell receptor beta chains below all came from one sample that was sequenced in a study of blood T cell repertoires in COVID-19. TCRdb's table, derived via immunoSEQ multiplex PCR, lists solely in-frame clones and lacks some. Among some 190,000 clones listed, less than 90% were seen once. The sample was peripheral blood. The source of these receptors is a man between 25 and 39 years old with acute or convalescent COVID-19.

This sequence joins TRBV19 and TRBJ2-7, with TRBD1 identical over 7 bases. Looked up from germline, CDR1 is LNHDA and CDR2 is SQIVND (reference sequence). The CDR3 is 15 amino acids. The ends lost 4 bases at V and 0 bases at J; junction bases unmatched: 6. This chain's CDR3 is CASSNRGGASYEQYF. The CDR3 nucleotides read TGTGCCAGTAGTAACCGAGGGGGCGCCTCCTACGAGCAGTACTTC.

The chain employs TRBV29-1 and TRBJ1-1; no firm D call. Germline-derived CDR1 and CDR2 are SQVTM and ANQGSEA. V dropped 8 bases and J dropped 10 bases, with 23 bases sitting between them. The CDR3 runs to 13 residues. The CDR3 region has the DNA TGCAGCAATTATCTTCACTCGGCCCGGGGAGCTTTCTTT. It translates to CSNYLHSARGAFF.

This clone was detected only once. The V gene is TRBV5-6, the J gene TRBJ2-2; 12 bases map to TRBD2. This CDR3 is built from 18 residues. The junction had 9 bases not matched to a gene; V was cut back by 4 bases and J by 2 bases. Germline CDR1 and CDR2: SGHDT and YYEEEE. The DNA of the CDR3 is TGTGCCAGCAGCACTGGACTAGCGGGGACGGGTAACACCGGGGAGCTGTTTTTT. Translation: CASSTGLAGTGNTGELFF. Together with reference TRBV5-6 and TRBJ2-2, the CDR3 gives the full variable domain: DAGVTQSPTHLIKTRGQQVTLRCSPKSGHDTVSWYQQALGQGPQFIFQYYEEEERQRGNFPDRFSGHQFPNYSSELNVNALLLGDSALYLCASSTGLAGTGNTGELFFGEGSRLTVL.

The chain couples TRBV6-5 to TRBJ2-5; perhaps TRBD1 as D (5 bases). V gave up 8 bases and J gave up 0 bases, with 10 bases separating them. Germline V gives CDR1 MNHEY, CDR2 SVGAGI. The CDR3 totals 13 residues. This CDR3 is CASENRYQETQYF. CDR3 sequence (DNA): TGTGCCAGCGAAAACAGGTACCAAGAGACCCAGTACTTC.

CDR3 in amino acids: CASSRGTSGSSYNEQFF. The CDR3 region has the DNA TGTGCCAGCAGCAGAGGGACTAGCGGGAGCTCCTACAATGAGCAGTTCTTC. This rearrangement joins TRBV21-1 to TRBJ2-1; TRBD2 was called by the table and not checked on the DNA. TRBV21-1 is termed a pseudogene. CDR3 length equals 17 residues.

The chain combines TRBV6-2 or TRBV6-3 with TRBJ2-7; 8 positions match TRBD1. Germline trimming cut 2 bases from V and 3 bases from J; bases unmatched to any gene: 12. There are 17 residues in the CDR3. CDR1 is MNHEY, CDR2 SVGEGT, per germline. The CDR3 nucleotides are TGTGCCAGCAGTTACCCCCAGGACAGGGCTGTGGGCTACGAGCAGTACTTC. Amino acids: CASSYPQDRAVGYEQYF.

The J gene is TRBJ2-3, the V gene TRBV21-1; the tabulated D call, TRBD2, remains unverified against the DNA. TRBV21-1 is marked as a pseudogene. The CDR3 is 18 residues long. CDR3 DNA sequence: TGTGCCAGCAGCAAAGAAGGTAGAACTAGCGGGAGGGGGGGTACGCAGTATTTT. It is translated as CASSKEGRTSGRGGTQYF.

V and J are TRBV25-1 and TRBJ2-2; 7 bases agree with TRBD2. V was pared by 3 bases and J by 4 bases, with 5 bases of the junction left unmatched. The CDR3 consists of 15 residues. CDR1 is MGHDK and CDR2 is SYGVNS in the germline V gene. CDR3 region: CASSDAGVTTGELFF. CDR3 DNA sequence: TGTGCCAGCAGTGATGCGGGAGTGACCACCGGGGAGCTGTTTTTT.

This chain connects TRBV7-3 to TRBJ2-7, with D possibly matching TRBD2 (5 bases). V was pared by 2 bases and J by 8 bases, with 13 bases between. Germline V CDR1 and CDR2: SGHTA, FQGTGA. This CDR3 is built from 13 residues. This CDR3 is CASSLWGEGKQYF. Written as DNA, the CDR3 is TGTGCCAGCAGCTTATGGGGAGAGGGAAAGCAGTACTTC. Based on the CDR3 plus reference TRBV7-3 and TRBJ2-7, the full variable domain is GAGVSQTPSNKVTEKGKYVELRCDPISGHTALYWYRQSLGQGPEFLIYFQGTGAADDSGLPNDRFFAVRPEGSVSTLKIQRTERGDSAVYLCASSLWGEGKQYFGPGTRLTVT.

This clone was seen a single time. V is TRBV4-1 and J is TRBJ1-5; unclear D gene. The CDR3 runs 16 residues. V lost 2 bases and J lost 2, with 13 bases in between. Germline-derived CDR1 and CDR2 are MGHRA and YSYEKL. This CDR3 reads CASSQMGGIGNQPQHF. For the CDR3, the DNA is TGCGCCAGCAGCCAAATGGGAGGTATCGGCAATCAGCCCCAGCATTTT.

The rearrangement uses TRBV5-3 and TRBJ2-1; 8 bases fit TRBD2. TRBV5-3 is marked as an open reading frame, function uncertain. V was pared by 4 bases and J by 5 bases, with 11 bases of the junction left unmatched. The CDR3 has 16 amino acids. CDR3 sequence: CARSGPGLAWNNEQFF. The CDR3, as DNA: TGTGCCAGAAGCGGACCAGGACTAGCTTGGAACAATGAGCAGTTCTTC.

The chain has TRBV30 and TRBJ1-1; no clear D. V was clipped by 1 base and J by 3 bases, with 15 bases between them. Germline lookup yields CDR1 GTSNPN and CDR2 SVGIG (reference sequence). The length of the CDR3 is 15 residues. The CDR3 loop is CAWSAAKGGYTEAFF. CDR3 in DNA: TGTGCCTGGAGTGCCGCGAAGGGAGGATACACTGAAGCTTTCTTT.

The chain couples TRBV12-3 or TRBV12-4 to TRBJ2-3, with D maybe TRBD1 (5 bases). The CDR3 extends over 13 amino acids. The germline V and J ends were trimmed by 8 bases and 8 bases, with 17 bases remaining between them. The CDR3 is CASVWQGIATQYF. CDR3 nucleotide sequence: TGTGCCAGCGTGTGGCAGGGTATTGCTACGCAGTATTTT.

For the CDR3, the DNA is TGTGCCAGCAGCCCCCCCCGGGGATCTGGCTACACCTTC. Encoded protein: CASSPPRGSGYTF. The chain is built from TRBV7-9 and TRBJ1-2; D remains unclear. The CDR3 spans 13 residues. Between the trimmed V and J ends, which lost 5 bases and 7 bases, there was a span of 14 bases. Germline V gene data show CDR1 as SEHNR and CDR2 as FQNEAQ (reference sequence).

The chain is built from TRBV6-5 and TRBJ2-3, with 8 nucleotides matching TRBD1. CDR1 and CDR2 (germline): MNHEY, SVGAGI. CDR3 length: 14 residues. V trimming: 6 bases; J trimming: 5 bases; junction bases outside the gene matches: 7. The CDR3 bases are TGTGCCAGCAGGACCGGGACAGGTGGAGATACGCAGTATTTT. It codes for CASRTGTGGDTQYF.

CDR3 in amino acids: CASRRGEAGAAGELFF. The CDR3 DNA reads TGTGCCAGCAGGAGGGGGGAGGCGGGAGCGGCCGGGGAGCTGTTTTTT. This chain uses TRBV4-2 with TRBJ2-2; the D gene is possibly TRBD2 (7 bases). Germline loops: CDR1 LGHNA, CDR2 YNFKEQ. This CDR3 has 16 residues. Trimming left V 6 bases short and J 6 bases short, with 20 bases between.

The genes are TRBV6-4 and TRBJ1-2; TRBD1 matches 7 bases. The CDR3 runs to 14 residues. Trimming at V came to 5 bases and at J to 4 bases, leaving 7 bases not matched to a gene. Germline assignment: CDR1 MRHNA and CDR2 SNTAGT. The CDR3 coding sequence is TGTGCCAGCAGTCCAGGGGGGTCTTCCTATGGCTACACCTTC. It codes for CASSPGGSSYGYTF.

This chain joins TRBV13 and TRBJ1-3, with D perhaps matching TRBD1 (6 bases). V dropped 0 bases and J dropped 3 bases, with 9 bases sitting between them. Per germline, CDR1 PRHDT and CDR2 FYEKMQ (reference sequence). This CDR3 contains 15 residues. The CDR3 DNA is TGTGCCAGCAGCTTAGGCGGCAGGGGTGGAAACACCATATATTTT. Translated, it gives CASSLGGRGGNTIYF.

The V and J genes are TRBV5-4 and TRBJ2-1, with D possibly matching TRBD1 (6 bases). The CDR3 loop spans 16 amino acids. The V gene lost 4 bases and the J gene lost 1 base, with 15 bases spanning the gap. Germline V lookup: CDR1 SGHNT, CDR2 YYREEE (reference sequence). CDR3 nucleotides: TGTGCCAGCAGCCTCGGACAGATTCATTCCTACAATGAGCAGTTCTTC. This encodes CASSLGQIHSYNEQFF. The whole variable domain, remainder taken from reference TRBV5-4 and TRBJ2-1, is ETGVTQSPTHLIKTRGQQVTLRCSSQSGHNTVSWYQQALGQGPQFIFQYYREEENGRGNFPPRFSGLQFPNYSSELNVNALELDDSALYLCASSLGQIHSYNEQFFGPGTRLTVL.

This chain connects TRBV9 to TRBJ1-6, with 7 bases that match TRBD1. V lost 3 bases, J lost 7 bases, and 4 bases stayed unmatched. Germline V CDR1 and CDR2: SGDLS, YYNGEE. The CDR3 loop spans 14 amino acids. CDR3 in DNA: TGTGCCAGCAGCGCGGACAGGATGAATTCACCCCTCCACTTT. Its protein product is CASSADRMNSPLHF.

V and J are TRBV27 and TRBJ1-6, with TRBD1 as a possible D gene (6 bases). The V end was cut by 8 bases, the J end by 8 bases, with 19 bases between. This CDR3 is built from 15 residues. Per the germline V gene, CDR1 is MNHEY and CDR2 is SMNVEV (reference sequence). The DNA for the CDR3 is TGTGCCAGCCGCGGGGGGCACTCGAGGCATTCACCCCTCCACTTT. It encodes CASRGGHSRHSPLHF.

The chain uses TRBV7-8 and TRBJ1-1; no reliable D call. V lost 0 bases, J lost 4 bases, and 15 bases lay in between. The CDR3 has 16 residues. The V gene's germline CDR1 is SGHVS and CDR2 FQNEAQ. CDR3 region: CASSLAGTRVGTEAFF. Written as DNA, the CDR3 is TGTGCCAGCAGCTTAGCGGGCACGCGAGTGGGCACTGAAGCTTTCTTT.

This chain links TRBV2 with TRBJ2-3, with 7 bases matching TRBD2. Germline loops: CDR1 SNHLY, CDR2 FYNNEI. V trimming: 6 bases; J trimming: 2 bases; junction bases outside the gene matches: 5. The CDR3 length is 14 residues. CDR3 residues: CASRASGNTDTQYF. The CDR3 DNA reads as TGTGCCAGCAGGGCTAGCGGAAACACAGATACGCAGTATTTT. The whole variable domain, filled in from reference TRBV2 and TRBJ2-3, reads EPEVTQTPSHQVTQMGQEVILRCVPISNHLYFYWYRQILGQKVEFLVSFYNNEISEKSEIFDDQFSVERPDGSNFTLKIRSTKLEDSAMYFCASRASGNTDTQYFGPGTRLTVL.

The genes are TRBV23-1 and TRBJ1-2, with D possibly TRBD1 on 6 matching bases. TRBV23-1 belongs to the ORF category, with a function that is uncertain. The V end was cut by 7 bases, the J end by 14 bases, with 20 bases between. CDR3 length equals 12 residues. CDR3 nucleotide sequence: TGCGCCAGCATTCGAATTGGGGGTACAGGGACCTTC. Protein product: CASIRIGGTGTF.

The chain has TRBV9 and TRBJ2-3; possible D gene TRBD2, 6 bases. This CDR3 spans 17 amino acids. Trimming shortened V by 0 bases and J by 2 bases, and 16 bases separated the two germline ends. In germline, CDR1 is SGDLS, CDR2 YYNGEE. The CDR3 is CASSVVSGTPNTDTQYF. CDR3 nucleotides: TGTGCCAGCAGCGTAGTTTCGGGGACTCCTAACACAGATACGCAGTATTTT.

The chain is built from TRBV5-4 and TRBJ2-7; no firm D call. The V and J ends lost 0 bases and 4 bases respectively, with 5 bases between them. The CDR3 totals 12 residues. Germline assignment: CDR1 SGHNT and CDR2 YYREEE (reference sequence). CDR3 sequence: CASSLESYEQYF. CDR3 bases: TGTGCCAGCAGCTTGGAGAGTTACGAGCAGTACTTC.